Included here is one T cell receptor beta chain sequence, with context. Authors' analysis steps: Nucleated cell counts were estimated from reference gene primer amplification. Only in-frame clones appear in the TCRdb table, and some are missing; sequencing was by immunoSEQ multiplex PCR. V, J and clone size reflect that table, while D and trimming were determined from the DNA. The sample holds about 120,000 clones, roughly nine tenths seen once. The source of the sample is a study of blood T cell repertoires in COVID-19. Whole-study context: Acute-phase and convalescent COVID-19 samples originated in the United States, Italy and Spain. The analysed material was cDNA or gDNA that came from T cells, B-cell-depleted T cells, or PBMCs.

Sequencing used peripheral blood. The origin of this receptor is a human donor with active COVID-19. The donor label of this sample is uncertain.

The CDR3 reads CASSVDRDPYEQYF. In DNA form, the CDR3 reads TGCGCCAGCAGTGTGGACAGGGACCCCTACGAGCAGTACTTC. V and J are TRBV10-2 and TRBJ2-7, with 8 positions matching TRBD1. The CDR3 covers 14 residues. Germline CDR1 reads WSHSY; CDR2 reads SAAADI. The V gene end was trimmed by 4 bases and the J gene end by 2 bases; junction bases not matched to a gene: 4.